The rows below give T cell receptor beta chains drawn from one sample of a study of T cells in Graves' hyperthyroidism and ophthalmopathy. TCRdb re-derived calls from the multiplex PCR reads in MiXCR, one entry per CDR3 protein. The sample carries 400,000 to 550,000 distinct CDR3 sequences, approximately 25% recorded once. The sequencing sample was made of blood. The receptors here all came from a woman aged 25 to 39 with Graves' ophthalmopathy. Each CDR3 is given with its conserved first and last residue. A D gene is named only where the DNA matches it firmly. A row's size may be missing; if present it is once, few, many or a size class.

- many TRBJ2-7 TRBV28 TGTGCCAGCAGCCCTACCACCGTTCTAGAGCAGTACTTC CASSPTTVLEQYF
- many TRBJ2-7 TRBV29-1 TGCAGCGTTGAAGATAACGGGGCCTACGAGCAGTACTTC CSVEDNGAYEQYF
TRBD1 many TRBJ2-7 TRBV29-1 TGCAGCGTTGAAGGGGACAGGGGGCGCGGCGAGCAGTACTTC CSVEGDRGRGEQYF
TRBD1 - TRBJ1-1 TRBV6-5 TGTGCCAGCAGTTACTCGCTGGGACAGGGGAACACTGAAGCTTTCTTT CASSYSLGQGNTEAFF
- many TRBJ1-2 TRBV27 TGTGCCAGCAGTTTATTCGGAGAGACGTTTTATGGCTACACCTTC CASSLFGETFYGYTF
- - TRBJ1-1 TRBV4-2 TGTGCCAGCAGCCAAGATGATGGGGGGGGCGGCACTGAAGCTTTCTTT CASSQDDGGGGTEAFF
TRBD1 few TRBJ1-2 TRBV2 TGTGCCAGCAGTACTCAGGGGGAACGATATGGCTACACCTTC CASSTQGERYGYTF
TRBD2 - TRBJ2-2 TRBV2 TGTGCCAGCAGTGGCCTCACTAGCGGGAGGGTCGGGGAGCTGTTTTTT CASSGLTSGRVGELFF
- many TRBJ2-7 TRBV20-1 TGCAGTGCTAGTCCCCGGGGGTCCCCCTACGAGCAGTACTTC CSASPRGSPYEQYF
- - TRBJ2-5 TRBV28 TGTGCCAGCAGATCCGTGATGGGAGAGACCCAGTACTTC CASRSVMGETQYF
TRBD1 many TRBJ2-7 TRBV27 TGTGCCAGCAGTTCCGGACAGGACATCTACGAGCAGTACTTC CASSSGQDIYEQYF
- few TRBJ2-3 TRBV2 TGTGCCAGCAGTGAAAGTCTATCTCACCGAGATACGCAGTATTTT CASSESLSHRDTQYF
- - TRBJ1-5 TRBV10-3 TGTGCCATCAGTGAGGGGGGGGCCGGTCAGCCCCAGCATTTT CAISEGGAGQPQHF